This TCR gamma chain was obtained from a study of γδ T cells in repeated Plasmodium falciparum infection. Gammadelta T cells were flow-sorted from PBMC into Vgamma9/Vdelta2+ and Vdelta2-negative populations for bulk analysis. Study-wide results and limits: Repeated controlled infections reportedly drove waves of new clonotype selection in Vdelta2-negative, mostly Vdelta1+, gammadelta repertoires.

This clone was counted between two and nine times. What it recognizes is unknown. TCRdb's protein for this DNA is that of a much larger clone and differs from the translation at residue 7, likely a read error; the protein shown is the DNA translation. TRG and TRD sequences were obtained from every sorted gammadelta sample. TCRdb redid clone calling on the multiplex PCR reads using CATT. This sample yields 28,000 or so gamma-chain clones, of which approximately 1.4% are seen a single time; less than 20% belongs to the top ten. This CDR3 spans 13 amino acids. Germline V gene lookup returns CDR1 EGSNGY and CDR2 YDSYNSKV. V was pared by 8 bases and J by 7 bases, with 10 bases of the junction left unmatched.

Sequences were obtained from gamma-delta T cells from blood. This receptor was identified in a pool of human donors (malaria-infected and uninfected, not separated). This chain connects TRGV2 to TRGJP2. Here the J gene came from matching the DNA to germline, since TCRdb omits it. The CDR3 coding sequence is TGTGCCACCTTTCGATTAAATGATTGGATCAAGACGTTT. Protein product: CATFRLNDWIKTF.